The 28 T cell receptor beta chains listed next were all sequenced from one sample in a study of blood T cell repertoires in COVID-19. TCRdb's table, derived via immunoSEQ multiplex PCR, lists solely in-frame clones and lacks some. The sample consists of some 130,000 clones, approximately 80% of them appearing once. Sequencing input: peripheral blood. The receptors derive from a man between 65 and 79 years old with acute or convalescent COVID-19.

J is TRBJ1-6 and V is TRBV3-1 (or the pseudogene TRBV3-2); 7 bases match TRBD1. The CDR3 consists of 16 residues. Trimming took 1 base from V and 5 from J; bases not matched to a gene: 5. From germline, CDR1 is LGHDT and CDR2 YNNKEL (reference sequence). CDR3 protein: CASSQVTGAHNSPLHF. The CDR3 DNA reads TGTGCCAGCAGCCAAGTAACAGGGGCCCATAATTCACCCCTCCACTTT.

This sequence joins TRBV3-1 (or the pseudogene TRBV3-2) and TRBJ1-2; D uncertain. CDR3 length: 16 amino acids. Trimming stripped 1 base from V and 2 bases from J, with 14 bases between. Germline-derived CDR1 and CDR2 are LGHDT and YNNKEL (reference sequence). CDR3 amino acids: CASSQALVTGNYGYTF. For the CDR3, the DNA is TGTGCCAGCAGCCAAGCCCTCGTGACGGGGAACTATGGCTACACCTTC.

This clone was seen a single time. The gene calls are TRBV5-1 and TRBJ2-1; 7 bases are a match to TRBD1. Germline V gene data show CDR1 as SGHRS and CDR2 as YFSETQ. The ends lost 4 bases at V and 4 bases at J; junction bases unmatched: 2. The CDR3 has 13 residues. DNA for the CDR3: TGCGCCAGCAGCCTGGACAGGTACAATGAGCAGTTCTTC. This codes for CASSLDRYNEQFF.

The chain employs TRBV27 and TRBJ2-7; possible D gene TRBD1, 6 bases. Germline V gene data show CDR1 as MNHEY and CDR2 as SMNVEV (reference sequence). Deletions cut 8 bases from V and 3 bases from J, with 17 bases between. This CDR3 is built from 14 residues. Written as DNA, the CDR3 is TGTGCCAGCCAAATGGACAGAAGGAGCTACGAGCAGTACTTC. Its translation: CASQMDRRSYEQYF.

The chain employs TRBV27 and TRBJ2-7; 7 nucleotides align to TRBD2. Germline trimming cut 1 base from V and 1 base from J; bases unmatched to any gene: 4. This CDR3 contains 15 residues. Germline CDR1 MNHEY, CDR2 SMNVEV (reference sequence). CDR3: CASSLWGGRSYEQYF. Here the CDR3 DNA reads TGTGCCAGCAGTTTATGGGGAGGGAGGTCCTACGAGCAGTACTTC.

This chain connects TRBV18 to TRBJ1-2, with D hard to call. Trimming left V 2 bases short and J 1 base short, with 11 bases between. Looked up from germline, CDR1 is KGHSH and CDR2 is LQKENI. The CDR3 consists of 15 residues. DNA for the CDR3: TGTGCCAGCTCACCAGGGTGGACTTTTAACTATGGCTACACCTTC. The encoded protein is CASSPGWTFNYGYTF. Together with reference TRBV18 and TRBJ1-2, the CDR3 gives the full variable domain: NAGVMQNPRHLVRRRGQEARLRCSPMKGHSHVYWYRQLPEEGLKFMVYLQKENIIDESGMPKERFSAEFPKEGPSILRIQQVVRGDSAAYFCASSPGWTFNYGYTFGSGTRLTVV.

This rearrangement joins TRBV7-2 to TRBJ2-2; 7 bases map to TRBD1. Germline CDR1 SGHTA, CDR2 FQGNSA. CDR3 size: 14 residues. Germline trimming cut 9 bases from V and 2 bases from J; bases unmatched to any gene: 6. CDR3 sequence reads: CASGDRVNTGELFF. The CDR3 DNA is TGTGCCAGTGGGGACAGAGTCAACACCGGGGAGCTGTTTTTT.

This clone turned up a few times. This chain connects TRBV11-2 to TRBJ2-1; 10 bases are shared with TRBD2. Germline CDR1 SGHAT, CDR2 FQNNGV. The V and J ends lost 5 bases and 1 base, in that order; junction bases with no gene match: 2. CDR3 length equals 15 residues. The CDR3 DNA sequence: TGTGCCAGCAGCATTAGCGGGGGGTCCTACAATGAGCAGTTCTTC. Translated, it gives CASSISGGSYNEQFF. Full variable domain (remainder filled in from reference TRBV11-2 and TRBJ2-1): EAGVAQSPRYKIIEKRQSVAFWCNPISGHATLYWYQQILGQGPKLLIQFQNNGVVDDSQLPKDRFSAERLKGVDSTLKIQPAKLEDSAVYLCASSISGGSYNEQFFGPGTRLTVL.

The chain links TRBV5-4 to TRBJ2-5; the D gene is possibly TRBD2 (6 bases). This CDR3 comprises 15 residues. Germline-derived CDR1 and CDR2 are SGHNT and YYREEE (reference sequence). Trimming pared 3 bases from V and 0 bases from J, leaving 12 bases between. In nucleotides, the CDR3 is TGTGCCAGCAGCTCGCAGCGGGTGAACCAAGAGACCCAGTACTTC. Protein product: CASSSQRVNQETQYF.

The chain employs TRBV10-2 and TRBJ2-7, with TRBD1 matching 9 bases. J was trimmed by 6 bases and V by 3 bases; bases with no gene match: 6. CDR3 size: 14 residues. Germline values: CDR1 WSHSY, CDR2 SAAADI. The CDR3 DNA reads as TGCGCCAGCAGTGAACCGGGACAGGGATTCGAGCAGTACTTC. It yields the protein CASSEPGQGFEQYF.

This clone was found once. The chain joins TRBV27 to TRBJ2-1; 8 nucleotides agree with TRBD1. CDR3 size: 15 residues. V lost 3 bases to trimming and J lost 8 bases; unmatched junction nucleotides: 9. Germline V gives CDR1 MNHEY, CDR2 SMNVEV (reference sequence). The CDR3 region is CASSFLGQVVDEQFF. In DNA form, the CDR3 reads TGTGCCAGCAGTTTCCTGGGACAGGTAGTGGATGAGCAGTTCTTC.

The chain recombines TRBV5-1 with TRBJ2-3; 8 bases are shared with TRBD2. The CDR3 totals 16 residues. Germline V gene lookup returns CDR1 SGHRS and CDR2 YFSETQ. The V gene end was trimmed by 4 bases and the J gene end by 0 bases; junction bases not matched to a gene: 7. In DNA, the CDR3 is TGCGCCAGCAGCCCCCTGGCGGGGGGTAGCACAGATACGCAGTATTTT. This codes for CASSPLAGGSTDTQYF.

This rearrangement joins TRBV29-1 to TRBJ1-4, with a possible D match to TRBD1 (5 bases). This CDR3 is 13 amino acids long. CDR1 and CDR2 from the germline V gene are SQVTM and ANQGSEA. Trimming removed 6 bases at V and 7 bases at J, with 15 bases between. The CDR3 loop reads CSVPAVRGEKLFF. CDR3 coding DNA: TGCAGCGTCCCGGCGGTTAGGGGTGAAAAACTGTTTTTT.

In its sample, this clone was seen a few times. The chain recombines TRBV9 with TRBJ1-3; D is unclear. Germline-derived CDR1 and CDR2 are SGDLS and YYNGEE. The CDR3 has 14 residues. Deletions cut 0 bases from V and 10 bases from J, with 14 bases between. CDR3 protein: CASSVESWPQTIYF. The CDR3 DNA is TGTGCCAGCAGCGTAGAGTCTTGGCCCCAAACCATATATTTT.

The chain recombines TRBV19 with TRBJ2-1; 8 positions match TRBD2. The CDR3 covers 16 residues. In germline, CDR1 is LNHDA, CDR2 SQIVND (reference sequence). V was clipped by 4 bases and J by 2 bases; unmatched bases: 7. CDR3 loop: CASSTLSGGAYNEQFF. The CDR3 bases are TGTGCCAGTAGTACCCTCAGCGGGGGTGCCTACAATGAGCAGTTCTTC.

This chain joins TRBV5-1 and TRBJ2-5; perhaps TRBD1 as D (5 bases). Germline CDR1 is SGHRS and CDR2 is YFSETQ. Trimming left V 4 bases short and J 5 bases short, with 12 bases between. CDR3 size: 13 residues. The DNA of the CDR3 is TGCGCCAGCAGCCCGACAGTCCCGGAGACCCAGTACTTC. Protein product: CASSPTVPETQYF.

The J gene is TRBJ1-6, the V gene TRBV15; 7 nucleotides align to TRBD1. The CDR3 extends over 16 amino acids. The germline CDR1 and CDR2 sequences are LNHNV and YYDKDF (reference sequence). Trimming at V came to 0 bases and at J to 10 bases, leaving 9 bases not matched to a gene. CDR3 protein: CATSRDRQGIGSPLHF. CDR3 DNA: TGTGCCACCAGCAGAGATCGACAGGGAATAGGATCACCCCTCCACTTT.

The gene calls are TRBV27 and TRBJ2-3; 7 positions match TRBD1. The CDR3 is 16 residues long. Looked up from germline, CDR1 is MNHEY and CDR2 is SMNVEV (reference sequence). The V segment lost 3 bases and the J segment 0 bases; nucleotides outside the gene matches: 6. In nucleotides, the CDR3 is TGTGCCAGCAGTTTGGAACGCAGGGGGAGCACAGATACGCAGTATTTT. Its translation is CASSLERRGSTDTQYF.

The sample holds a few counts of this clone. The V and J genes are TRBV5-1 and TRBJ1-1; TRBD1 matches at 7 bases. The germline CDR1 and CDR2 sequences are SGHRS and YFSETQ. The CDR3 runs to 15 residues. After removal of 1 base from V and 1 base from J, the junction contained 4 bases not matched to a gene. This CDR3 is CASSLYDRENTEAFF. The CDR3 DNA sequence: TGCGCCAGCAGCTTGTATGACAGGGAGAACACTGAAGCTTTCTTT.

This clone was observed once. The chain combines TRBV5-6 with TRBJ1-2; D is unresolved. Deletions cut 5 bases from V and 0 bases from J, with 17 bases between. CDR3 length: 16 residues. The germline V gene encodes CDR1 SGHDT and CDR2 YYEEEE. The CDR3 loop is CASRSKGRSANYGYTF. The CDR3 DNA follows: TGTGCCAGCAGATCGAAAGGCAGGTCCGCTAACTATGGCTACACCTTC. Using reference TRBV5-6 and TRBJ1-2 for the parts outside the CDR3, the full variable domain is DAGVTQSPTHLIKTRGQQVTLRCSPKSGHDTVSWYQQALGQGPQFIFQYYEEEERQRGNFPDRFSGHQFPNYSSELNVNALLLGDSALYLCASRSKGRSANYGYTFGSGTRLTVV.

This clone has more than one count but fewer than ten. The chain couples TRBV18 to TRBJ1-3; a weak D match, TRBD1 (5 bases). This CDR3 spans 15 amino acids. Between the trimmed V and J ends, which lost 6 bases and 4 bases, there was a span of 16 bases. CDR1 and CDR2 from the germline V gene are KGHSH and LQKENI. The CDR3 bases are TGTGCCAGCTCGACGGACACGAGCATCGGAAACACCATATATTTT. Translation: CASSTDTSIGNTIYF.

The chain combines TRBV27 with TRBJ2-7, with a possible D match to TRBD1 (5 bases). The CDR3 is made up of 14 amino acids. Trimming cost V 5 bases and J 5 bases, with 16 bases left between them. Germline V CDR1 and CDR2: MNHEY, SMNVEV (reference sequence). The chain's CDR3 is CASSRKGPPDEQYF. CDR3 sequence (DNA): TGTGCCAGCAGTCGGAAGGGGCCCCCGGACGAGCAGTACTTC.

J is TRBJ2-7 and V is TRBV10-2; TRBD1 is a possible D gene (6 bases). This CDR3 is built from 12 residues. Between the trimmed V and J ends, which lost 3 bases and 5 bases, there was a span of 8 bases. Germline CDR1 reads WSHSY; CDR2 reads SAAADI. The CDR3 coding sequence is TGCGCCAGCAGTGAACAGGGAAACGAGCAGTACTTC. It specifies CASSEQGNEQYF.

The genes are TRBV4-1 and TRBJ1-2; TRBD1 is a possible D gene (6 bases). CDR1 is MGHRA, CDR2 YSYEKL, per germline. The CDR3 totals 13 residues. Trimming removed 0 bases at V and 6 bases at J, with 8 bases between. CDR3: CASSQEQGNGYTF. The CDR3 nucleotides are TGCGCCAGCAGCCAAGAACAGGGTAATGGCTACACCTTC.

The J gene is TRBJ2-5, the V gene TRBV25-1; 11 bases line up with TRBD2. V shed 5 bases and J 1 base; nucleotides not matched to a gene: 6. This CDR3 contains 16 residues. CDR1 and CDR2 from the germline V gene are MGHDK and SYGVNS. CDR3 loop: CASSPTSGGVQETQYF. The CDR3 nucleotides are TGTGCCAGCAGTCCCACTAGCGGGGGAGTCCAAGAGACCCAGTACTTC.

The chain combines TRBV6-6 with TRBJ2-3; 10 bases fit TRBD1. J lost 2 bases, V lost 7 bases, and 3 bases had no gene match. The length of the CDR3 is 14 residues. Germline V CDR1 and CDR2: MNHNY, SVGAGI (reference sequence). CDR3: CASTGTGATDTQYF. The CDR3 DNA is TGTGCCAGCACAGGGACAGGGGCCACAGATACGCAGTATTTT.

This clone was seen a handful of times. The rearrangement uses TRBV5-6 and TRBJ2-5, with 16 bases fitting TRBD2. Germline CDR1 and CDR2: SGHDT and YYEEEE. The CDR3 consists of 16 residues. The V and J ends lost 4 bases and 5 bases, in that order; junction bases with no gene match: 5. CDR3 nucleotides: TGTGCCAGCAGCAGGGGACTAGCGGGGGGGCTGGAGACCCAGTACTTC. It encodes CASSRGLAGGLETQYF.

The V gene is TRBV20-1, the J gene TRBJ2-3; no firm D call. Germline V gene sequence: CDR1 DFQATT, CDR2 SNEGSKA (reference sequence). CDR3 length: 11 residues. Deletions cut 3 bases from V and 6 bases from J, with 7 bases between. The CDR3 spells CSARYKDTQYF. The CDR3 DNA reads as TGCAGTGCTAGGTACAAGGATACGCAGTATTTT.